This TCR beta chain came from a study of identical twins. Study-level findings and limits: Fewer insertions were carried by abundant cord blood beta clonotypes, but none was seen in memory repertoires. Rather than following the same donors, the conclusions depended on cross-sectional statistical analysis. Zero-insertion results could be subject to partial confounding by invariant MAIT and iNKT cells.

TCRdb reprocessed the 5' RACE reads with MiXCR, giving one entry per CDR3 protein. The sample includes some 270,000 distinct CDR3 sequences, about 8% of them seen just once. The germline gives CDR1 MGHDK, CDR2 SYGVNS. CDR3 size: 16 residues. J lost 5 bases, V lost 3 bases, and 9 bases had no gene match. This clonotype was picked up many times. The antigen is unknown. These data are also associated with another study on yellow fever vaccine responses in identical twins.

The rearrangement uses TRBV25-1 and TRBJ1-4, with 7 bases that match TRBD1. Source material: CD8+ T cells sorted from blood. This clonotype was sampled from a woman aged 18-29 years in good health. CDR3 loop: CASSDPRTGSNEKLFF. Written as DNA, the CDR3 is TGTGCCAGCAGTGACCCACGGACAGGCTCGAATGAAAAACTGTTTTTT.